One sample yielded the 15 T cell receptor beta chains listed below, sequenced in a study of cytomegalovirus exposure and HLA in healthy donors. Profiled with immunoSEQ multiplex PCR; TCRdb holds only in-frame clones, not every one. The sample has a few hundred thousand clones; 70% to 90% are singletons. Material: PBMCs. Receptor source: a woman aged 18-30 years in good health and CMV-seronegative.

The chain is built from TRBV19 and TRBJ1-5, with D tentatively TRBD1 (5 bases). V was shortened by 1 base and J by 0 bases, with 13 bases between the two germline ends. Per germline, CDR1 LNHDA and CDR2 SQIVND (reference sequence). This CDR3 contains 17 residues. The CDR3 spells CASSIGGRAYSNQPQHF. DNA of the CDR3: TGTGCCAGTAGTATAGGGGGCAGGGCCTATAGCAATCAGCCCCAGCATTTT.

This clone has more than one count but fewer than ten. The J gene is TRBJ2-5, the V gene TRBV2; D might be TRBD2 (6 bases). The germline V gene has CDR1 SNHLY and CDR2 FYNNEI. V was shortened by 8 bases and J by 7 bases, with 14 bases between the two germline ends. CDR3 length equals 12 residues. This chain's CDR3 is CASPGLGGTQYF. In DNA, the CDR3 is TGTGCCAGCCCGGGACTGGGGGGGACCCAGTACTTC.

The rearrangement uses TRBV4-1 and TRBJ1-2; TRBD1 aligns across 8 bases. Germline V gene data show CDR1 as MGHRA and CDR2 as YSYEKL. V trimming: 4 bases; J trimming: 4 bases; junction bases outside the gene matches: 8. The CDR3 has 15 residues. CDR3 protein: CASSPRQGTPYGYTF. The CDR3 DNA is TGCGCCAGCAGCCCACGACAGGGGACGCCCTATGGCTACACCTTC.

This clone was counted once. CDR3 in amino acids: CAWISSGVLAEQYF. In DNA form, the CDR3 reads TGTGCCTGGATAAGTTCGGGAGTCCTAGCCGAGCAGTACTTC. This chain links TRBV30 with TRBJ2-7; the D gene is possibly TRBD2 (6 bases). This CDR3 is built from 14 residues. The V gene's germline CDR1 is GTSNPN and CDR2 SVGIG (reference sequence). V lost 4 bases, J lost 6 bases, and 19 bases lay in between.

This chain uses TRBV5-1 with TRBJ2-7, with a possible D match to TRBD2 (5 bases). Trimming took 0 bases from V and 7 from J, leaving 11 bases between them. The CDR3 loop spans 13 amino acids. Germline-derived CDR1 and CDR2 are SGHRS and YFSETQ. The CDR3 region has the DNA TGCGCCAGCAGCTTGGGAGGGCTCGGGGAGCAGTACTTC. Its translation is CASSLGGLGEQYF.

J is TRBJ1-2 and V is TRBV7-2, with 9 bases that match TRBD1. Trimming took 4 bases from V and 8 from J; bases not matched to a gene: 8. The CDR3 sequence is 14 residues long. Germline-derived CDR1 and CDR2 are SGHTA and FQGNSA. As DNA, the CDR3 is TGTGCCAGCAGCTCAACAGGGGGCGAAGTGGGCTACACCTTC. This codes for CASSSTGGEVGYTF. The whole variable domain, filled in from reference TRBV7-2 and TRBJ1-2, reads GAGVSQSPSNKVTEKGKDVELRCDPISGHTALYWYRQSLGQGLEFLIYFQGNSAPDKSGLPSDRFSAERTGGSVSTLTIQRTQQEDSAVYLCASSSTGGEVGYTFGSGTRLTVV.

The gene calls are TRBV10-3 and TRBJ1-3; possibly TRBD1 for D (6 bases). CDR1 and CDR2 (germline): ENHRY, SYGVKD. The CDR3 covers 13 residues. V dropped 6 bases and J dropped 4 bases, with 10 bases sitting between them. The CDR3 is CAIRQGSGNTIYF. CDR3 bases: TGTGCCATCAGACAGGGCTCGGGAAACACCATATATTTT.

This clone occurred a few times. This chain links TRBV19 with TRBJ2-7, with 9 bases matching TRBD1. The V and J ends lost 5 bases and 4 bases, in that order; junction bases with no gene match: 9. The germline V gene encodes CDR1 LNHDA and CDR2 SQIVND (reference sequence). The length of the CDR3 is 15 residues. For the CDR3, the DNA is TGTGCCAGTAGTCATACCGGGACAGGGCTTTACGAGCAGTACTTC. Its protein product is CASSHTGTGLYEQYF. The variable domain in full, with the rest retrieved from reference TRBV19 and TRBJ2-7, is DGGITQSPKYLFRKEGQNVTLSCEQNLNHDAMYWYRQDPGQGLRLIYYSQIVNDFQKGDIAEGYSVSREKKESFPLTVTSAQKNPTAFYLCASSHTGTGLYEQYFGPGTRLTVT.

V gene TRBV30 combines with J gene TRBJ2-5; possible D gene TRBD1, 5 bases. Germline loops: CDR1 GTSNPN, CDR2 SVGIG (reference sequence). The CDR3 has 12 residues. V lost 2 bases to trimming and J lost 7 bases, with 11 bases between them. CDR3 nucleotide sequence: TGTGCCTGGAGTCGGCAGGGCGGGACCCAGTACTTC. It yields the protein CAWSRQGGTQYF.

The V call is TRBV25-1, the J call TRBJ2-7, with D maybe TRBD1 (5 bases). Germline V gene data show CDR1 as MGHDK and CDR2 as SYGVNS. The CDR3 has 15 residues. V was shortened by 4 bases and J by 4 bases, with 17 bases between the two germline ends. The CDR3 here is CASSGGHPRWYEQYF. Here the CDR3 DNA reads TGTGCCAGCAGTGGCGGACACCCGCGCTGGTACGAGCAGTACTTC.

V is TRBV28 and J is TRBJ1-3; no definite D call. CDR3 length: 17 residues. V lost 7 bases, J lost 0 bases, and 19 bases lay in between. CDR1 and CDR2 from the germline V gene are MDHEN and SYDVKM. The CDR3, as DNA: TGTGCCAGCACCGTCCCGACGGGAAGGAACTCTGGAAACACCATATATTTT. Its protein product is CASTVPTGRNSGNTIYF.

The chain uses TRBV4-3 and TRBJ2-1; 9 bases fit TRBD1. Germline CDR1 and CDR2: LGHNA and YSLEER. Losses at the gene ends were 1 base for V and 1 base for J; bases not matched to a gene: 5. This CDR3 spans 17 amino acids. CDR3 amino acids: CASSQVLDRGSYNEQFF. The DNA of the CDR3 is TGCGCCAGCAGCCAAGTACTCGACAGGGGGTCCTACAATGAGCAGTTCTTC.

This clone showed up just once. This chain uses TRBV6-6 with TRBJ1-2; 9 bases fit TRBD1. Germline-derived CDR1 and CDR2 are MNHNY and SVGAGI (reference sequence). The V segment lost 7 bases and the J segment 8 bases; nucleotides outside the gene matches: 5. The CDR3 loop spans 12 amino acids. The CDR3 reads CASNDRGYGYTF. The CDR3 DNA sequence: TGTGCCAGCAACGACAGGGGGTACGGCTACACCTTC.

CDR3 loop: CASSVDVASPPDEQYF. The CDR3 region has the DNA TGTGCCAGCAGCGTAGATGTAGCGTCACCCCCAGACGAGCAGTACTTC. This rearrangement joins TRBV9 to TRBJ2-7; D is possibly TRBD2 (5 bases). This CDR3 has 16 residues. The germline gives CDR1 SGDLS, CDR2 YYNGEE. V was shortened by 0 bases and J by 5 bases, with 18 bases between the two germline ends.

V gene TRBV28 combines with J gene TRBJ2-7; tentatively, D is TRBD2 (7 bases). Germline V lookup: CDR1 MDHEN, CDR2 SYDVKM. This CDR3 spans 13 amino acids. Trimming removed 3 bases from V and 6 bases from J, with 12 bases in between. The CDR3 region is CASSFGGPSEQYF. CDR3 coding DNA: TGTGCCAGCAGTTTCGGGGGGCCATCCGAGCAGTACTTC. Full variable domain (remainder filled in from reference TRBV28 and TRBJ2-7): DVKVTQSSRYLVKRTGEKVFLECVQDMDHENMFWYRQDPGLGLRLIYFSYDVKMKEKGDIPEGYSVSREKKERFSLILESASTNQTSMYLCASSFGGPSEQYFGPGTRLTVT.